A single sample is the source of the 23 T cell receptor beta chains below, sequenced in a study of shared clonotypes between healthy human individuals. Profiled with immunoSEQ multiplex PCR; TCRdb holds only in-frame clones, not every one. Among roughly 2.5 million clones, more than 80% were seen once, and the ten largest hold over 0.12%. Sample: naive CD4+ T cells sorted from blood. The subset denotes: CD45RA+ positively selected. Receptors originate from a man between 18 and 35 years old in good health.

The chain links TRBV29-1 to TRBJ2-7; D remains unclear. CDR3 length equals 12 residues. Germline CDR1 SQVTM, CDR2 ANQGSEA. The V end lost 1 base, the J end lost 6 bases, and 10 bases lay between the germline ends. The CDR3 DNA follows: TGCAGCGTTGAAGTGGGCCGTTCCGAGCAGTACTTC. Translated, it gives CSVEVGRSEQYF.

The chain links TRBV5-6 to TRBJ1-1; D not resolved. The germline V and J ends were trimmed by 4 bases and 6 bases, with 7 bases remaining between them. The CDR3 covers 11 residues. Germline V lookup: CDR1 SGHDT, CDR2 YYEEEE. Here the CDR3 reads CASSAGPEAFF. The DNA of the CDR3 is TGTGCCAGCAGCGCCGGACCTGAAGCTTTCTTT.

This chain connects TRBV29-1 to TRBJ1-1; the D gene is possibly TRBD1 (6 bases). The V end lost 5 bases, the J end lost 5 bases, and 18 bases lay between the germline ends. This CDR3 has 14 residues. Germline CDR1 SQVTM, CDR2 ANQGSEA. The CDR3 loop is CSVYKQGKRTEAFF. The CDR3 bases are TGCAGCGTTTACAAACAGGGAAAACGGACTGAAGCTTTCTTT.

The chain carries TRBV10-3 and TRBJ2-1; the match to TRBD2 covers 12 bases. J gave up 2 bases and V 8 bases, and 7 bases lay outside the gene matches. The CDR3 length is 16 residues. Germline values: CDR1 ENHRY, CDR2 SYGVKD. CDR3 loop: CAIGRLAGETYNEQFF. The CDR3 DNA is TGTGCCATCGGGAGACTAGCGGGGGAAACCTACAATGAGCAGTTCTTC.

The chain links TRBV5-6 to TRBJ2-5; D assignment may be TRBD1 or TRBD2 (5 bases each). Trimming shortened V by 3 bases and J by 3 bases, and 15 bases separated the two germline ends. Germline V gene sequence: CDR1 SGHDT, CDR2 YYEEEE. The CDR3 is 15 amino acids. The CDR3 DNA reads TGTGCCAGCAGCTACCCATGGCTGGGGGAAGAGACCCAGTACTTC. Amino acids: CASSYPWLGEETQYF. Combining the CDR3 with reference TRBV5-6 and TRBJ2-5 gives the whole variable domain DAGVTQSPTHLIKTRGQQVTLRCSPKSGHDTVSWYQQALGQGPQFIFQYYEEEERQRGNFPDRFSGHQFPNYSSELNVNALLLGDSALYLCASSYPWLGEETQYFGPGTRLLVL.

This clone was seen a single time. The CDR3 is CAISEAPGTDTQYF. The CDR3 DNA follows: TGTGCCATCAGTGAGGCCCCTGGAACAGATACGCAGTATTTT. The gene calls are TRBV10-3 and TRBJ2-3; unclear D gene. Germline V gene lookup returns CDR1 ENHRY and CDR2 SYGVKD. Trimming took 2 bases from V and 3 from J, leaving 9 bases between them. This CDR3 region has 14 residues.

This chain uses TRBV28 with TRBJ1-1; TRBD1 aligns across 8 bases. The CDR3 has 16 amino acids. Germline V lookup: CDR1 MDHEN, CDR2 SYDVKM. Losses at the gene ends were 5 bases for V and 1 base for J; bases not matched to a gene: 9. Written as DNA, the CDR3 is TGTGCCAGCAGTCCGGCCGGGACAGGTTCGAACACTGAAGCTTTCTTT. Its translation: CASSPAGTGSNTEAFF.

Here the CDR3 reads CASSSGPFSGNTIYF. The CDR3 bases are TGTGCCAGCAGTTCGGGACCTTTCTCTGGAAACACCATATATTTT. The J gene is TRBJ1-3, the V gene TRBV13; the D gene is possibly TRBD1 (5 bases). The CDR3 length is 15 residues. Germline CDR1 and CDR2: PRHDT and FYEKMQ (reference sequence). Deletions cut 6 bases from V and 0 bases from J, with 12 bases between.

V gene TRBV28 combines with J gene TRBJ2-3, with a possible D match to TRBD2 (6 bases). Trimming shortened V by 4 bases and J by 2 bases, and 13 bases separated the two germline ends. The V gene's germline CDR1 is MDHEN and CDR2 SYDVKM. This CDR3 comprises 15 residues. The CDR3 nucleotides read TGTGCCAGCAGTTCCGGGGGAATACCCACAGATACGCAGTATTTT. It specifies CASSSGGIPTDTQYF.

This chain connects TRBV14 to TRBJ2-1; D gene unclear. CDR3 length: 15 residues. V dropped 3 bases and J dropped 8 bases, with 17 bases sitting between them. Germline CDR1 and CDR2: SGHDN and FVKESK. The CDR3 bases are TGTGCCAGCAGCCAGGTTCTGCTCGAGACCTATGAGCAGTTCTTC. It encodes CASSQVLLETYEQFF.

V and J are TRBV25-1 and TRBJ2-2; TRBD2 agrees at 13 bases. CDR1 MGHDK and CDR2 SYGVNS come from the germline V gene. The CDR3 sequence is 15 residues long. V shed 3 bases and J 5 bases; nucleotides not matched to a gene: 0. The CDR3 here is CASSEGLAGTGELFF. CDR3 bases: TGTGCCAGCAGTGAGGGACTAGCGGGGACCGGGGAGCTGTTTTTT.

The chain employs TRBV18 and TRBJ2-2; no clear D gene. CDR1 and CDR2 (germline): KGHSH, LQKENI. The ends were cut back, 3 bases at V and 5 bases at J, with 13 bases in the middle. CDR3 length equals 15 residues. The CDR3 sequence: CASSPMDPPTGELFF. The CDR3 nucleotides read TGTGCCAGCTCACCCATGGACCCCCCTACCGGGGAGCTGTTTTTT.

The genes are TRBV5-1 and TRBJ2-5; maybe TRBD1 (6 bases). In germline, CDR1 is SGHRS, CDR2 YFSETQ. The CDR3 contains 14 residues. V gave up 4 bases and J gave up 2 bases, with 12 bases separating them. CDR3 nucleotides: TGCGCCAGCAGCCCAGGGACAATGCAAGAGACCCAGTACTTC. Translated: CASSPGTMQETQYF. Drawing the rest from reference TRBV5-1 and TRBJ2-5, the complete variable domain is KAGVTQTPRYLIKTRGQQVTLSCSPISGHRSVSWYQQTPGQGLQFLFEYFSETQRNKGNFPGRFSGRQFSNSRSEMNVSTLELGDSALYLCASSPGTMQETQYFGPGTRLLVL.

V gene TRBV5-4 combines with J gene TRBJ2-5; 11 nucleotides agree with TRBD2. The J call may not be correct, given that the DNA end is closer to TRBJ2-7. The germline V gene encodes CDR1 SGHNT and CDR2 YYREEE (reference sequence). The CDR3 is 17 amino acids. The CDR3, as DNA: TGTGCCAGCAGCTTGCACAGGACTAGCGGGCCTTCAGGCGAGCAGTACTTC. Protein product: CASSLHRTSGPSGEQYF.

The V gene is TRBV25-1, the J gene TRBJ2-3; 8 positions agree with TRBD1. Per the germline V gene, CDR1 is MGHDK and CDR2 is SYGVNS. The length of the CDR3 is 16 residues. The V segment lost 8 bases and the J segment 1 base; nucleotides outside the gene matches: 11. CDR3 nucleotide sequence: TGTGCCAGCCGTGGATCATTGACAGGGGGCACAGATACGCAGTATTTT. It translates to CASRGSLTGGTDTQYF.

The V gene is TRBV2, the J gene TRBJ1-1; D possibly corresponds to TRBD1 (6 bases). Germline CDR1 and CDR2: SNHLY and FYNNEI. CDR3 length: 15 amino acids. The V end lost 7 bases, the J end lost 4 bases, and 19 bases lay between the germline ends. The CDR3 DNA follows: TGTGCCAGCAAGGTAGAGGCAGGGGTGGGCACTGAAGCTTTCTTT. Translated, it gives CASKVEAGVGTEAFF.

This chain links TRBV2 with TRBJ2-7; D gene unclear. Trimming took 0 bases from V and 7 from J, leaving 10 bases between them. Germline lookup yields CDR1 SNHLY and CDR2 FYNNEI. This CDR3 spans 13 amino acids. The CDR3, as DNA: TGTGCCAGCAGTGAAGCGCTTCAAGGGGAGCAGTACTTC. Translated: CASSEALQGEQYF. Supplemented by reference TRBV2 and TRBJ2-7, the full variable domain reads EPEVTQTPSHQVTQMGQEVILRCVPISNHLYFYWYRQILGQKVEFLVSFYNNEISEKSEIFDDQFSVERPDGSNFTLKIRSTKLEDSAMYFCASSEALQGEQYFGPGTRLTVT.

As for this clone: Other nucleotide sequences from this sample produce the same CDR3. The genes are TRBV18 and TRBJ1-1; D is perhaps TRBD1 (5 bases). The CDR3 contains 15 residues. Germline values: CDR1 KGHSH, CDR2 LQKENI. V dropped 0 bases and J dropped 1 base, with 9 bases sitting between them. Here the CDR3 reads CASSPPTGSNTEAFF. The CDR3 DNA sequence: TGTGCCAGCTCACCACCCACAGGCTCGAACACTGAAGCTTTCTTT.

The DNA for the CDR3 is TGTGCCAGCAGCGGGAACAGGGGGCCCGGCTATGGCTACACCTTC. Translation: CASSGNRGPGYGYTF. The chain recombines TRBV13 with TRBJ1-2; 9 bases agree with TRBD1. Germline trimming cut 5 bases from V and 4 bases from J; bases unmatched to any gene: 8. CDR1 is PRHDT, CDR2 FYEKMQ, per germline (reference sequence). This CDR3 has 15 amino acids.

The chain has TRBV28 and TRBJ1-1; D may be TRBD1 (5 bases). Trimming left V 4 bases short and J 1 base short, with 13 bases between. The CDR3 extends over 15 amino acids. Germline loops: CDR1 MDHEN, CDR2 SYDVKM. CDR3 bases: TGTGCCAGCAGTTCGACGACAGAGCCGAACACTGAAGCTTTCTTT. Its translation: CASSSTTEPNTEAFF.

A remark on this clone: Other DNA sequences in the same sample also yield this CDR3. The V call is TRBV6-6, the J call TRBJ1-1; D gene unclear. Germline assignment: CDR1 MNHNY and CDR2 SVGAGI (reference sequence). Trimming pared 3 bases from V and 1 base from J, leaving 9 bases between. This CDR3 spans 14 amino acids. This CDR3 reads CASSYEAGNTEAFF. As DNA, the CDR3 is TGTGCCAGCAGTTATGAGGCGGGGAACACTGAAGCTTTCTTT.

This chain joins TRBV5-4 and TRBJ2-3; D is ambiguous. This CDR3 is 16 amino acids long. Germline lookup yields CDR1 SGHNT and CDR2 YYREEE (reference sequence). Deletions cut 1 base from V and 2 bases from J, with 14 bases between. CDR3 sequence reads: CASSLRSLQVTDTQYF. The CDR3, as DNA: TGTGCCAGCAGCTTGCGTTCACTACAAGTCACAGATACGCAGTATTTT.

CDR3 protein: CASSIDEGVRAEAFF. Written as DNA, the CDR3 is TGTGCCAGTAGTATAGACGAGGGGGTTAGGGCTGAAGCTTTCTTT. The V and J genes are TRBV19 and TRBJ1-1, with D tentatively TRBD1 (6 bases). CDR1 is LNHDA and CDR2 is SQIVND in the germline V gene (reference sequence). The CDR3 is 15 amino acids. V lost 0 bases to trimming and J lost 6 bases, with 14 bases between them.